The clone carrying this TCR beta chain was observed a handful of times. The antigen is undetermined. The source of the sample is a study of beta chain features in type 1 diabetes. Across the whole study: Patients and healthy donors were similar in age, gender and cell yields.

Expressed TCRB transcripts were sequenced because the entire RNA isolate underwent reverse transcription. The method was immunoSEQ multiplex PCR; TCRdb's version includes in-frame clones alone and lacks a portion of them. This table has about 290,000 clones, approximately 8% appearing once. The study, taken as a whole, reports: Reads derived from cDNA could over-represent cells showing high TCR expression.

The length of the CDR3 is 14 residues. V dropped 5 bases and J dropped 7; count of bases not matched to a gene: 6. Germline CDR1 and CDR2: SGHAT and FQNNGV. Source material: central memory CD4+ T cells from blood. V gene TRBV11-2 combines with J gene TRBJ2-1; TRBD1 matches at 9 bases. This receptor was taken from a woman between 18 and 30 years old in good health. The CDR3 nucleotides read TGTGCCAGCAGCGAAACGGACAGGGGAAATGAGCAGTTCTTC. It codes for CASSETDRGNEQFF.